The T cell receptor (beta chain) described here comes from a study of cytotoxic CD8 clonotypes in ibrutinib-treated CLL. Study-level findings and limits: Clonality increased at ibrutinib response and stayed stable in sustained remission. At progression, however, it fell back toward baseline. T-cell clonality at baseline went above that of age-matched healthy donors and rose and fell with circulating CD8+ T-cell counts.

Some clones are missing from TCRdb's copy, which holds only in-frame ones; the method was immunoSEQ multiplex PCR. Of fewer than 50,000 clones listed, approximately 51% were seen once; the top ten hold roughly 33%. This clone showed up just a few times. Its antigen is unidentified. The sequences come from PBMCs, collected after 12 months of ibrutinib treatment. The TCR comes from a human donor with chronic lymphocytic leukemia.

CDR3 amino acids: CASSEVVKGTGELFF. DNA of the CDR3: TGTGCCAGCAGTGAAGTGGTTAAAGGTACCGGGGAGCTGTTTTTT. V gene TRBV6-1 combines with J gene TRBJ2-2; the D is unclear. From germline, CDR1 is MNHNS and CDR2 SASEGT. Trimming pared 1 base from V and 5 bases from J, leaving 11 bases between. The CDR3 runs to 15 residues.